This TCR beta chain emerged from a study of blood T cell repertoires in COVID-19. The repertoire was sequenced with immunoSEQ multiplex PCR; TCRdb's copy has only in-frame clones and lacks some. Of about 120,000 clones in the sample, approximately 81% are singletons; the top ten hold roughly 1.4%. The TCR originated in a man in his forties with acute or convalescent COVID-19. The sequencing sample was made of peripheral blood.

The CDR3 bases are TGTGCCAGCAGCGCGCTAGCGGGGACCTACAATGAGCAGTTCTTC. This encodes CASSALAGTYNEQFF. This chain links TRBV9 with TRBJ2-1, with 9 bases aligning to TRBD2. This CDR3 comprises 15 residues. Germline V gene sequence: CDR1 SGDLS, CDR2 YYNGEE. V gave up 3 bases and J gave up 2 bases; unmatched junction bases: 3.